The 32 T cell receptor beta chains in this list originate from one sample, sequenced in a study of control samples from healthy donors and cancer patients. Using immunoSEQ multiplex PCR, the repertoire was profiled, and TCRdb retains in-frame clones only, with some absent. This table holds 150,000 to 200,000 clones, roughly nine tenths found once. Input material: blood. The receptors stem from a young man in good health.

The rearrangement uses TRBV20-1 and TRBJ1-2, with a weak D call TRBD1 (6 bases). This CDR3 has 11 residues. Between the trimmed V and J ends, which lost 7 bases and 11 bases, there was a span of 17 bases. From germline, CDR1 is DFQATT and CDR2 SNEGSKA (reference sequence). The CDR3 bases are TGCAGTGTTCCCCGAGGCAGGGGTTACACCTTC. Translation gives CSVPRGRGYTF.

The rearrangement joins TRBV5-1 to TRBJ2-1, with D tentatively TRBD2 (5 bases). The CDR3 is 16 amino acids. V was shortened by 0 bases and J by 0 bases, with 10 bases between the two germline ends. Germline V gene sequence: CDR1 SGHRS, CDR2 YFSETQ. The CDR3 sequence is CASSLVLGLSYNEQFF. CDR3 in DNA: TGCGCCAGCAGCTTGGTACTCGGACTCTCCTACAATGAGCAGTTCTTC.

In nucleotides, the CDR3 is TGCAGCGTTGTACCTAGCGCAGATACGCAGTATTTT. This codes for CSVVPSADTQYF. The chain has TRBV29-1 and TRBJ2-3; possibly TRBD2 for D (6 bases). The CDR3 extends over 12 amino acids. Germline assignment: CDR1 SQVTM and CDR2 ANQGSEA. V was clipped by 4 bases and J by 4 bases, with 9 bases between them.

V and J are TRBV24-1 and TRBJ1-1; a possible D gene is TRBD1 (6 bases). CDR1 and CDR2 (germline): KGHDR, SFDVKD. The CDR3 is 12 residues long. The CDR3 DNA follows: TGTGCGGCGGGGGCCTATGGCTCTGAAGCTTTCTTT. This codes for CAAGAYGSEAFF.

Concerning this clone: This sample also contains other DNA sequences that code for the same CDR3. The chain is built from TRBV11-2 and TRBJ2-3; the D is unclear. The V end lost 3 bases, the J end lost 3 bases, and 4 bases lay between the germline ends. The CDR3 consists of 12 residues. Germline values: CDR1 SGHAT, CDR2 FQNNGV. This CDR3 is CASSLGTDTQYF. DNA of the CDR3: TGTGCCAGCAGCTTGGGGACAGATACGCAGTATTTT.

The J gene is TRBJ1-1, the V gene TRBV19; perhaps TRBD1 as D (6 bases). The CDR3 is 15 amino acids. V dropped 4 bases and J dropped 4 bases, with 16 bases sitting between them. CDR1 and CDR2 (germline): LNHDA, SQIVND (reference sequence). CDR3 bases: TGTGCCAGTAGTAGCCCCGGCAGGGGCGGCACTGAAGCTTTCTTT. Translation gives CASSSPGRGGTEAFF.

The chain carries TRBV2 and TRBJ2-7; 7 bases align to TRBD2. CDR3 length: 12 residues. J was trimmed by 5 bases and V by 6 bases; bases with no gene match: 4. Per germline, CDR1 SNHLY and CDR2 FYNNEI. The DNA for the CDR3 is TGTGCCAGCAGGGGGGGAGGGAACGAGCAGTACTTC. It codes for CASRGGGNEQYF. The complete variable domain, with remaining parts taken from reference TRBV2 and TRBJ2-7, reads EPEVTQTPSHQVTQMGQEVILRCVPISNHLYFYWYRQILGQKVEFLVSFYNNEISEKSEIFDDQFSVERPDGSNFTLKIRSTKLEDSAMYFCASRGGGNEQYFGPGTRLTVT.

V and J are TRBV15 and TRBJ2-2; 9 nucleotides agree with TRBD1. V was clipped by 5 bases and J by 4 bases; unmatched bases: 11. The CDR3 extends over 17 amino acids. Germline V gene data show CDR1 as LNHNV and CDR2 as YYDKDF (reference sequence). CDR3 sequence: CATSGNVGQGRTGELFF. CDR3 DNA: TGTGCCACCAGCGGGAACGTGGGACAGGGTCGCACCGGGGAGCTGTTTTTT.

The chain combines TRBV10-2 with TRBJ2-7; no definite D call. The ends were cut back, 0 bases at V and 4 bases at J, with 19 bases in the middle. The CDR3 runs to 17 residues. CDR1 and CDR2 from the germline V gene are WSHSY and SAAADI. As DNA, the CDR3 is TGCGCCAGCAGTGAGTCCCGTCCTGGGGTGGGTGTATACGAGCAGTACTTC. Its protein is CASSESRPGVGVYEQYF.

The chain links TRBV12-3 or TRBV12-4 to TRBJ1-1, with TRBD1 matching 8 bases. V was clipped by 10 bases and J by 7 bases; unmatched bases: 5. CDR3 length equals 11 residues. CDR3: CATRQGNEAFF. Written as DNA, the CDR3 is TGTGCCACGAGACAGGGGAATGAAGCTTTCTTT.

The CDR3 loop reads CASSFTQSNQPQHF. The CDR3 coding sequence is TGTGCCAGCAGTTTTACCCAGAGCAATCAGCCCCAGCATTTT. This chain connects TRBV28 to TRBJ1-5; D not resolved. With 3 bases removed from V and 1 base from J, the gap between germline ends came to 7 bases. The CDR3 is 14 residues long. Germline-derived CDR1 and CDR2 are MDHEN and SYDVKM.

The gene calls are TRBV5-1 and TRBJ2-5; D gene ambiguous. Germline V CDR1 and CDR2: SGHRS, YFSETQ. The CDR3 sequence is 11 residues long. Trimming stripped 4 bases from V and 0 bases from J, with 1 base between. Here the CDR3 reads CASSDQETQYF. CDR3 bases: TGCGCCAGCAGCGACCAAGAGACCCAGTACTTC.

This rearrangement joins TRBV18 to TRBJ1-2; 9 bases align to TRBD1. Looked up from germline, CDR1 is KGHSH and CDR2 is LQKENI. The CDR3 contains 13 residues. Germline trimming cut 2 bases from V and 8 bases from J; bases unmatched to any gene: 3. CDR3: CASSPGTGRGYTF. The CDR3, as DNA: TGTGCCAGCTCACCAGGGACAGGGAGGGGCTACACCTTC.

The chain employs TRBV6-5 and TRBJ1-1; no clear D. V was pared by 7 bases and J by 8 bases, with 20 bases between. The CDR3 is 14 amino acids. CDR1 and CDR2 (germline): MNHEY, SVGAGI. CDR3 sequence: CASNPGAVGLEAFF. The CDR3 region has the DNA TGTGCCAGCAACCCAGGTGCGGTCGGGCTGGAAGCTTTCTTT.

The chain uses TRBV7-2 and TRBJ1-5; D gene unclear. This CDR3 contains 15 residues. V was shortened by 1 base and J by 7 bases, with 14 bases between the two germline ends. Germline loops: CDR1 SGHTA, CDR2 FQGNSA. The DNA of the CDR3 is TGTGCCAGCAGCTTAGAGGTCCGTGGGAGACAGCCCCAGCATTTT. This encodes CASSLEVRGRQPQHF.

V and J are TRBV2 and TRBJ2-3; D might be TRBD1 (8 bases). This CDR3 has 15 amino acids. Trimming cost V 4 bases and J 6 bases, with 17 bases left between them. The V gene's germline CDR1 is SNHLY and CDR2 FYNNEI. For the CDR3, the DNA is TGTGCCAGCAGTGGGACAGGGACTACTAGGGATACGCAGTATTTT. Translation gives CASSGTGTTRDTQYF.

The chain recombines TRBV6-2 or TRBV6-3 with TRBJ1-6; 7 bases line up with TRBD1. CDR1 MNHEY and CDR2 SVGEGT come from the germline V gene. The CDR3 loop spans 18 amino acids. Trimming removed 2 bases from V and 8 bases from J; junction bases left unmatched: 15. CDR3 coding DNA: TGTGCCAGCAGTTACAGGTTAGGACAGGCAAGCTGGGATTCACCCCTCCACTTT. This encodes CASSYRLGQASWDSPLHF.

The gene calls are TRBV29-1 and TRBJ1-2, with a tentative D call TRBD1 (6 bases). V lost 5 bases to trimming and J lost 6 bases, with 13 bases between them. Germline CDR1 SQVTM, CDR2 ANQGSEA. The CDR3 has 12 residues. The CDR3 DNA is TGCAGCGTTCAAGGGGGAAAACATGGCTACACCTTC. Protein sequence: CSVQGGKHGYTF.

V is TRBV2 and J is TRBJ1-1; D uncertain. CDR3 length equals 14 residues. Trimming removed 2 bases at V and 1 base at J, with 8 bases between. The germline V gene has CDR1 SNHLY and CDR2 FYNNEI. CDR3 sequence (DNA): TGTGCCAGCAGTGAAATGGGGAGGAACACTGAAGCTTTCTTT. Translating gives CASSEMGRNTEAFF.

This sequence joins TRBV25-1 and TRBJ2-7; D gene unclear. V shed 6 bases and J shed 1 base, with 4 bases lying between them. The CDR3 is 11 amino acids. CDR1 and CDR2 (germline): MGHDK, SYGVNS. CDR3 sequence: CASRISYEQYF. The CDR3 DNA sequence: TGTGCCAGCAGAATTTCCTACGAGCAGTACTTC.

This chain joins TRBV12-3 or TRBV12-4 and TRBJ1-4; D ambiguous. Trimming took 3 bases from V and 8 from J, leaving 4 bases between them. The CDR3 covers 11 residues. CDR3 protein: CASSFGEKLFF. CDR3 sequence (DNA): TGTGCCAGCAGTTTTGGAGAAAAACTGTTTTTT.

This chain links TRBV28 with TRBJ1-6; possibly TRBD1 for D (5 bases). V was clipped by 7 bases and J by 12 bases, with 25 bases between them. The germline V gene has CDR1 MDHEN and CDR2 SYDVKM. The CDR3 is made up of 16 amino acids. The CDR3 DNA reads TGTGCCAGCACCACGGCGGGTGTGGGGTCAAGGGGACCCCTCCACTTT. This codes for CASTTAGVGSRGPLHF.

This clone was recorded a few times. V is TRBV19 and J is TRBJ2-2, with D unclear. Deletions cut 3 bases from V and 6 bases from J, with 11 bases between. The CDR3 covers 14 residues. CDR1 is LNHDA, CDR2 SQIVND, per germline (reference sequence). The CDR3 nucleotides are TGTGCCAGTAGTATTTCGACAAATTCCGGGGAGCTGTTTTTT. This codes for CASSISTNSGELFF.

The chain combines TRBV7-9 with TRBJ2-5; D unresolved. The CDR3 contains 14 residues. Germline V lookup: CDR1 SEHNR, CDR2 FQNEAQ (reference sequence). Trimming took 5 bases from V and 0 from J, leaving 10 bases between them. The chain's CDR3 is CASSVLTYQETQYF. The CDR3 nucleotides read TGTGCCAGCAGCGTACTGACATACCAAGAGACCCAGTACTTC.

This sequence joins TRBV6-2 or TRBV6-3 and TRBJ1-1; D is ambiguous. The germline V gene has CDR1 MNHEY and CDR2 SVGEGT. The CDR3 loop spans 14 amino acids. Trimming stripped 2 bases from V and 1 base from J, with 8 bases between. The CDR3, as DNA: TGTGCCAGCAGTTACAACGGGTGGAACACTGAAGCTTTCTTT. Its translation: CASSYNGWNTEAFF.

The rearrangement uses TRBV2 and TRBJ1-5; no clear D. Trimming cost V 3 bases and J 4 bases, with 7 bases left between them. Per germline, CDR1 SNHLY and CDR2 FYNNEI. The CDR3 sequence is 13 residues long. The DNA for the CDR3 is TGTGCCAGCAGTGACGTGGATAATCAGCCCCAGCATTTT. Translation gives CASSDVDNQPQHF. Full variable domain (outside the CDR3, taken from reference TRBV2 and TRBJ1-5): EPEVTQTPSHQVTQMGQEVILRCVPISNHLYFYWYRQILGQKVEFLVSFYNNEISEKSEIFDDQFSVERPDGSNFTLKIRSTKLEDSAMYFCASSDVDNQPQHFGDGTRLSIL.

The chain carries TRBV20-1 and TRBJ2-1; D gene ambiguous. The V and J ends lost 3 bases and 5 bases respectively, with 5 bases between them. The CDR3 length is 11 residues. CDR1 DFQATT and CDR2 SNEGSKA come from the germline V gene (reference sequence). As DNA, the CDR3 is TGCAGTGCTAGGGGGAACAATGAGCAGTTCTTC. It encodes CSARGNNEQFF.

The rearrangement joins TRBV5-4 to TRBJ1-6; perhaps TRBD1 as D (5 bases). CDR1 and CDR2 from the germline V gene are SGHNT and YYREEE (reference sequence). Trimming left V 2 bases short and J 9 bases short, with 30 bases between. CDR3 length: 20 amino acids. The CDR3 protein is CASSFPSAGGARDLSSPLHF. DNA of the CDR3: TGTGCCAGCAGCTTTCCTTCCGCCGGAGGGGCCAGGGATTTGAGTTCACCCCTCCACTTT.

This clone was detected only a few times. Other DNA sequences in the sample encode the same CDR3. The J gene is TRBJ2-7, the V gene TRBV19; possibly TRBD1 or TRBD2 for D (5 bases each). V was pared by 2 bases and J by 1 base, with 9 bases between. Germline CDR1 LNHDA, CDR2 SQIVND (reference sequence). The CDR3 consists of 14 residues. CDR3 nucleotides: TGTGCCAGTAGTATAAGGGACGGATCCTACGAGCAGTACTTC. Translation: CASSIRDGSYEQYF.

The genes are TRBV27 and TRBJ1-2, with D possibly being TRBD1 (6 bases). The ends were cut back, 4 bases at V and 7 bases at J, with 22 bases in the middle. Germline V CDR1 and CDR2: MNHEY, SMNVEV (reference sequence). CDR3 length: 16 residues. In DNA, the CDR3 is TGTGCCAGCAGTTCCTCAACGGGGGGCGGAAAATTTGGCTACACCTTC. Its translation is CASSSSTGGGKFGYTF.

The chain combines TRBV7-9 with TRBJ1-1; no definite D call. The germline gives CDR1 SEHNR, CDR2 FQNEAQ (reference sequence). Trimming took 1 base from V and 5 from J, leaving 8 bases between them. The CDR3 loop spans 13 amino acids. Here the CDR3 reads CASSLGGETEAFF. In DNA form, the CDR3 reads TGTGCCAGCAGCTTAGGGGGAGAGACTGAAGCTTTCTTT.

The CDR3 protein is CASSLWAVPTNEKLFF. As DNA, the CDR3 is TGTGCCAGCAGTTTATGGGCAGTCCCAACTAATGAAAAACTGTTTTTT. The chain joins TRBV27 to TRBJ1-4, with D hard to call. The germline V gene has CDR1 MNHEY and CDR2 SMNVEV (reference sequence). The CDR3 runs to 16 residues. V dropped 1 base and J dropped 0 bases, with 9 bases sitting between them.